This entry concerns a single T cell receptor (beta chain). Its specificity is not known. The data were obtained in a study of CD8 T cells in Susac syndrome. Deletions cut 6 bases from V and 5 bases from J, with 10 bases between. The CDR3 is 11 residues long. Germline V lookup: CDR1 DFQATT, CDR2 SNEGSKA (reference sequence). It was with random hexamers that about 0.45 to 1 ug RNA was reverse transcribed. TCRdb re-called the immunoSEQ multiplex PCR reads through MiXCR, storing one row per CDR3 protein. The repertoire has 140,000 to 150,000 distinct CDR3 sequences, almost 96% of them found once; the top ten carry over 0.075%. Whole-study results and caveats: The CD4+ T cell repertoire of patients with Susac syndrome showed no detectable clonal expansion.

The TCR comes from a human donor with Susac syndrome. The V call is TRBV20-1, the J call TRBJ1-2; no clear D. The sample consisted of CD4+ T cells from PBMCs. In DNA, the CDR3 is TGCAGTGCCTCTAACGCATATGGCTACACCTTC. It translates to CSASNAYGYTF.